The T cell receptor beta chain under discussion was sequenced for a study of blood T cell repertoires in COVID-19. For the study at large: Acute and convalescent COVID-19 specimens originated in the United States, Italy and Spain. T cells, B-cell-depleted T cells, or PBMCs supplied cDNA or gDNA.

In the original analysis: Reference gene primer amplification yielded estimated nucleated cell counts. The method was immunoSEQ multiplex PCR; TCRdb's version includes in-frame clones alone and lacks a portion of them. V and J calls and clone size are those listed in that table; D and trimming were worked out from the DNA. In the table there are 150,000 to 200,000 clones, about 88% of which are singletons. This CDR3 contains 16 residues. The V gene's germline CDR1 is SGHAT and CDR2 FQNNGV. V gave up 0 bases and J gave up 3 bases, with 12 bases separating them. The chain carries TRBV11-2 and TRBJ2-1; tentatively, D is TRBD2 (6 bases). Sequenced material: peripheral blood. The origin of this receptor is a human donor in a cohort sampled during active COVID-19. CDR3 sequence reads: CASSLDRGTIYNEQFF. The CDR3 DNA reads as TGTGCCAGCAGCTTAGATCGCGGGACCATCTACAATGAGCAGTTCTTC. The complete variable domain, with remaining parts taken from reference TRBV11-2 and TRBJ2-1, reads EAGVAQSPRYKIIEKRQSVAFWCNPISGHATLYWYQQILGQGPKLLIQFQNNGVVDDSQLPKDRFSAERLKGVDSTLKIQPAKLEDSAVYLCASSLDRGTIYNEQFFGPGTRLTVL.